A single sample is the source of the 26 T cell receptor beta chains below, sequenced in a study. Each CDR3 protein is one row after TCRdb ran MiXCR on the 5' RACE reads. Of about 54,000 distinct CDR3 sequences detected, more than 15% appear once; the ten largest clones hold over 2%. Sequences were obtained from naive CD4+ T cells sorted from blood. Noted subset: naive CD4+ T cells, CD4+CD45RA+CD25-. These receptors were taken from a female donor with breast cancer.

This clonotype was counted at least ten times. This chain links TRBV7-9 with TRBJ2-7; the D is unclear. Trimming shortened V by 0 bases and J by 5 bases, and 14 bases separated the two germline ends. Germline V lookup: CDR1 SEHNR, CDR2 FQNEAQ (reference sequence). CDR3 size: 15 residues. The chain's CDR3 is CASSLARLQSHEQYF. Written as DNA, the CDR3 is TGTGCCAGCAGCTTAGCAAGGTTGCAGTCCCACGAGCAGTACTTC.

This clonotype was counted at least ten times. V gene TRBV7-8 combines with J gene TRBJ2-2; D remains unclear. V gave up 6 bases and J gave up 3 bases, with 14 bases separating them. The germline V gene encodes CDR1 SGHVS and CDR2 FQNEAQ. This CDR3 comprises 15 residues. CDR3: CASRTLQGYTGELFF. CDR3 nucleotides: TGTGCCAGCAGAACCCTACAAGGGTACACCGGGGAGCTGTTTTTT.

In this sample, this clonotype turned up many times. V is TRBV7-9 and J is TRBJ2-3; D uncertain. The germline CDR1 and CDR2 sequences are SEHNR and FQNEAQ (reference sequence). The V end lost 2 bases, the J end lost 0 bases, and 3 bases lay between the germline ends. This CDR3 is 13 amino acids long. CDR3 in DNA: TGTGCCAGCAGCTTACTAAGCACAGATACGCAGTATTTT. This gives the protein CASSLLSTDTQYF.

The chain joins TRBV24-1 to TRBJ2-7; the match to TRBD2 covers 8 bases. This CDR3 is 15 amino acids long. The germline gives CDR1 KGHDR, CDR2 SFDVKD. V lost 2 bases, J lost 5 bases, and 7 bases stayed unmatched. The CDR3 nucleotides are TGTGCCACCAGTGATTCCCTAGGGCGGGGGGACGAGCAGTACTTC. Translating gives CATSDSLGRGDEQYF.

A word on this clonotype: The junction and the germline gene differ at one end; a read error may be behind it. This sequence joins TRBV6-6 and TRBJ1-3; D is ambiguous. CDR1 and CDR2 (germline): MNHNY, SVGAGI (reference sequence). CDR3 length: 14 residues. The CDR3 nucleotides read TGTGCCAACAGTTACTCTGCGGTCGGGGAAACCATATATTTT. Protein: CANSYSAVGETIYF.

This clonotype was counted a few times. This chain joins TRBV2 and TRBJ2-2, with 12 bases fitting TRBD2. From germline, CDR1 is SNHLY and CDR2 FYNNEI. The CDR3 is 16 amino acids. The ends lost 6 bases at V and 3 bases at J; junction bases unmatched: 5. The CDR3 spells CASRAGTSGYTGELFF. CDR3 sequence (DNA): TGTGCCAGCAGGGCCGGGACTAGCGGGTACACCGGGGAGCTGTTTTTT.

A word on this clonotype: The junction departs from germline at one end; a sequencing error may be responsible. The chain has TRBV7-6 and TRBJ2-1; weak D call: TRBD2 (5 bases). Germline-derived CDR1 and CDR2 are SGHVS and FNYEAQ. The CDR3 sequence is 12 residues long. Here the CDR3 reads CASSQTGSEQSF. The CDR3 DNA follows: TGTGCCAGCAGCCAAACGGGGAGTGAGCAGTCCTTC.

With regard to this clonotype: A much larger clone is a single base away; this may be a read error. The chain links TRBV5-1 to TRBJ1-6; D possibly corresponds to TRBD1 (5 bases). Germline V CDR1 and CDR2: SGHRS, YFSETQ. This CDR3 has 14 residues. Deletions cut 1 base from V and 9 bases from J, with 11 bases between. The CDR3 spells CASSLLGVSSPLHF. The CDR3 DNA reads as TGCGCCAGCAGCTTGCTGGGGGTCAGTTCACCCCTCCACTTT.

This chain uses TRBV19 with TRBJ2-1; 7 bases map to TRBD1. The CDR3 is 14 amino acids. The germline gives CDR1 LNHDA, CDR2 SQIVND (reference sequence). V lost 4 bases and J lost 6; bases outside the gene matches: 6. The DNA of the CDR3 is TGTGCCAGTAGTAACAGGGGTCGGCGCAATGAGCAGTTCTTC. Translating it yields CASSNRGRRNEQFF.

By share, this clonotype counts as medium-sized. This rearrangement joins TRBV7-3 to TRBJ2-5; D may be TRBD1 or TRBD2 (6 bases each). This CDR3 comprises 16 residues. V lost 0 bases and J lost 5, with 16 bases in between. From germline, CDR1 is SGHTA and CDR2 FQGTGA. CDR3 sequence (DNA): TGTGCCAGCAGCTTAACAGGCCGGCAGGGGAGGGAGACCCAGTACTTC. Protein product: CASSLTGRQGRETQYF. Together with reference TRBV7-3 and TRBJ2-5, the CDR3 gives the full variable domain: GAGVSQTPSNKVTEKGKYVELRCDPISGHTALYWYRQSLGQGPEFLIYFQGTGAADDSGLPNDRFFAVRPEGSVSTLKIQRTERGDSAVYLCASSLTGRQGRETQYFGPGTRLLVL.

This clonotype was counted at least ten times. The V gene is TRBV4-1, the J gene TRBJ2-7; D is unresolved. The CDR3 totals 14 residues. Trimming pared 2 bases from V and 2 bases from J, leaving 10 bases between. Germline values: CDR1 MGHRA, CDR2 YSYEKL. As DNA, the CDR3 is TGCGCCAGCAGCCAAAGGTTTGGGACCTACGAGCAGTACTTC. Translating it yields CASSQRFGTYEQYF.

This clonotype was observed a few times. As DNA, the CDR3 is TGCAGTGCGAAGCGGGATTACGAGCAGTACTTC. Its translation: CSAKRDYEQYF. The rearrangement uses TRBV20-1 and TRBJ2-7; TRBD2 aligns across 7 bases. With V trimmed by 6 bases and J by 4 bases, 3 bases remained unmatched. The germline V gene has CDR1 DFQATT and CDR2 SNEGSKA (reference sequence). The CDR3 contains 11 residues.

This clonotype has a handful of counts. J is TRBJ2-7 and V is TRBV5-1; D gene ambiguous. CDR1 is SGHRS, CDR2 YFSETQ, per germline. V lost 4 bases and J lost 2, with 7 bases in between. CDR3 length: 12 residues. The CDR3 bases are TGCGCCAGCAGCCCAGAAACCTACGAGCAGTACTTC. Protein: CASSPETYEQYF.

V usage is TRBV11-2 and J usage is TRBJ1-4; no reliable D call. Germline lookup yields CDR1 SGHAT and CDR2 FQNNGV. The CDR3 contains 14 residues. V lost 2 bases, J lost 6 bases, and 10 bases lay in between. The CDR3 sequence: CASSLRGLDEKLFF. CDR3 coding DNA: TGTGCCAGCAGCTTACGAGGGTTGGATGAAAAACTGTTTTTT.

The chain recombines TRBV6-1 with TRBJ1-2; the match to TRBD1 covers 12 bases. Germline V gives CDR1 MNHNS, CDR2 SASEGT. The CDR3 contains 14 residues. The junction had 4 bases not matched to a gene; V was cut back by 9 bases and J by 2 bases. The CDR3 nucleotides read TGTGCCAGTCGGGACAGGGGGCGCAACTATGGCTACACCTTC. Its translation is CASRDRGRNYGYTF.

Only a few counts were recorded for this clonotype. The rearrangement joins TRBV6-1 to TRBJ2-7; TRBD2 is a possible D gene (7 bases). CDR3 length: 16 amino acids. The V gene lost 5 bases and the J gene lost 5 bases, with 22 bases spanning the gap. The germline CDR1 and CDR2 sequences are MNHNS and SASEGT. The CDR3 coding sequence is TGTGCCAGCAGTTTACGGGGGGCCGGGGTGGCCCACGAGCAGTACTTC. It specifies CASSLRGAGVAHEQYF.

This clonotype turned up a few times. The chain joins TRBV5-1 to TRBJ2-1, with 7 bases matching TRBD2. This CDR3 region has 16 residues. The junction had 9 bases not matched to a gene; V was cut back by 2 bases and J by 4 bases. CDR1 and CDR2 from the germline V gene are SGHRS and YFSETQ. CDR3 sequence: CASSLAAVGRYNEQFF. The CDR3 coding sequence is TGCGCCAGCAGCTTAGCGGCGGTCGGGAGGTACAATGAGCAGTTCTTC.

To note about this clonotype: This likely comes from a read error, as the CDR3 has no conserved phenylalanine or tryptophan at its end. This chain uses TRBV6-5 with TRBJ2-1; D is possibly TRBD1 or TRBD2 (5 bases each). The CDR3 consists of 13 residues. V was pared by 3 bases and J by 10 bases, with 13 bases between. Germline V CDR1 and CDR2: MNHEY, SVGAGI. CDR3 amino acids: CASSYPGRREQFL. DNA for the CDR3: TGTGCCAGCAGTTATCCGGGGCGGCGGGAGCAGTTCCTC.

This chain uses TRBV4-2 with TRBJ2-7, with a possible D match to TRBD1 (6 bases). The germline V and J ends were trimmed by 1 base and 5 bases, with 12 bases remaining between them. CDR1 and CDR2 (germline): LGHNA, YNFKEQ. There are 14 residues in the CDR3. The CDR3 reads CASSQGGQGNEQYF. CDR3 bases: TGTGCCAGCAGCCAAGGTGGGCAGGGGAACGAGCAGTACTTC.

Many counts were recorded for this clonotype. This sequence joins TRBV7-2 and TRBJ1-1, with 9 positions matching TRBD1. Germline V gives CDR1 SGHTA, CDR2 FQGNSA. Losses at the gene ends were 2 bases for V and 11 bases for J; bases not matched to a gene: 9. CDR3 length: 14 residues. DNA of the CDR3: TGTGCCAGCAGCTTAACAGGGGGCGCAGGAGGGGCTTTCTTT. It yields the protein CASSLTGGAGGAFF.

In this sample, this clonotype turned up a few times. At one of its ends the junction is not consistent with the germline gene, which may arise from a read error. The gene calls are TRBV4-3 and TRBJ2-6; the match to TRBD1 covers 9 bases. The CDR3 is made up of 18 amino acids. Germline V gives CDR1 LGHNA, CDR2 YSLEER. CDR3 nucleotides: TGCGCCAGCAGTCAAGATGGGACAGGGTCGACAGGGGCCAACGTCCTGACTTTC. It codes for CASSQDGTGSTGANVLTF.

This clonotype has a count of ten or more. The chain links TRBV12-3 or TRBV12-4 to TRBJ1-2; 7 bases match TRBD1. The CDR3 has 12 residues. Unmatched junction bases numbered 6, after V lost 7 bases and J lost 7 bases. The CDR3 region has the DNA TGTGCCAGCACCCGGGACAGAGGTGGCTACACCTTC. This encodes CASTRDRGGYTF.

This clonotype has only a few counts. The chain employs TRBV7-2 and TRBJ1-2; D may be TRBD1 (5 bases). The CDR3 runs to 12 residues. CDR1 is SGHTA and CDR2 is FQGNSA in the germline V gene. V gave up 1 base and J gave up 8 bases, with 8 bases separating them. The CDR3: CASSLVRGGYTF. The CDR3 region has the DNA TGTGCCAGCAGCTTAGTGCGGGGCGGCTACACCTTC.

This clonotype showed up just once. The chain uses TRBV5-1 and TRBJ2-5, with TRBD1 matching 9 bases. CDR3 size: 14 residues. Germline-derived CDR1 and CDR2 are SGHRS and YFSETQ. V lost 0 bases, J lost 4 bases, and 1 base stayed unmatched. The DNA of the CDR3 is TGCGCCAGCAGCTTGGTACAGGGGGCAGAGACCCAGTACTTC. As protein: CASSLVQGAETQYF.

The chain carries TRBV20-1 and TRBJ2-5; 11 bases are a match to TRBD1. The CDR3 sequence is 15 residues long. V dropped 5 bases and J dropped 5; count of bases not matched to a gene: 10. Germline V lookup: CDR1 DFQATT, CDR2 SNEGSKA (reference sequence). The CDR3: CSAPKGTGGRETQYF. The CDR3 DNA sequence: TGCAGTGCTCCCAAGGGGACAGGGGGACGGGAGACCCAGTACTTC.

As to this clonotype: One end of the junction fails to match germline, which may point to a read error. The V call is TRBV20-1, the J call TRBJ2-1; TRBD2 agrees at 14 bases. This CDR3 is 17 amino acids long. Germline loops: CDR1 DFQATT, CDR2 SNEGSKA (reference sequence). The CDR3 region is CSARDLTSGGAANERFF. CDR3 bases: TGCAGTGCTAGAGATTTGACTAGCGGGGGGGCGGCGAATGAGCGGTTCTTC.